These 5 T cell receptor beta chains share one sample of origin, sequenced in a study of cytomegalovirus exposure and HLA in healthy donors. Vbeta (60) and Jbeta (13) primers were used in the PCR. Here immunoSEQ multiplex PCR was the method, and the copy in TCRdb shows in-frame clones only, minus some. The sample lists 250,000 to 350,000 clones; about 80% were seen once. The sample taken for sequencing was PBMCs. These receptor sequences come from a girl between 2 and 10 years old in good health and CMV-seronegative.

The chain uses TRBV18 and TRBJ1-3; D is uncertain. Trimming pared 1 base from V and 0 bases from J, leaving 10 bases between. The CDR3 loop spans 16 amino acids. CDR1 KGHSH and CDR2 LQKENI come from the germline V gene. CDR3 DNA: TGTGCCAGCTCACCACAAAATGGAGACTCTGGAAACACCATATATTTT. Translation: CASSPQNGDSGNTIYF. Full variable domain (remainder filled in from reference TRBV18 and TRBJ1-3): NAGVMQNPRHLVRRRGQEARLRCSPMKGHSHVYWYRQLPEEGLKFMVYLQKENIIDESGMPKERFSAEFPKEGPSILRIQQVVRGDSAAYFCASSPQNGDSGNTIYFGEGSWLTVV.

V and J are TRBV28 and TRBJ2-2; 7 bases map to TRBD1. The CDR3 is 17 amino acids. Per the germline V gene, CDR1 is MDHEN and CDR2 is SYDVKM. V lost 5 bases and J lost 6; bases outside the gene matches: 15. The CDR3 is CASSPTSGPDRAGELFF. CDR3 in DNA: TGTGCCAGCAGTCCTACCTCTGGGCCTGACAGGGCCGGGGAGCTGTTTTTT.

The V gene is TRBV28, the J gene TRBJ1-1; D is undetermined. V dropped 5 bases and J dropped 1 base, with 8 bases sitting between them. Germline assignment: CDR1 MDHEN and CDR2 SYDVKM. The CDR3 covers 13 residues. In nucleotides, the CDR3 is TGTGCCAGCAGTGTCAGGAAGAACACTGAAGCTTTCTTT. Protein: CASSVRKNTEAFF.

The chain uses TRBV25-1 and TRBJ2-7; no definite D call. Germline CDR1 reads MGHDK; CDR2 reads SYGVNS. CDR3 size: 15 residues. With 4 bases removed from V and 2 bases from J, the gap between germline ends came to 15 bases. The CDR3 is CASSGPLRDTYEQYF. CDR3 in DNA: TGTGCCAGCAGTGGGCCTCTTAGAGACACCTACGAGCAGTACTTC.

V usage is TRBV10-3 and J usage is TRBJ2-1; 8 bases line up with TRBD2. This CDR3 has 14 amino acids. The V gene's germline CDR1 is ENHRY and CDR2 SYGVKD. J lost 6 bases, V lost 10 bases, and 11 bases had no gene match. The CDR3, as DNA: TGTGCCACATCAGGAATAGCGGGATTCAATGAGCAGTTCTTC. Its translation: CATSGIAGFNEQFF.